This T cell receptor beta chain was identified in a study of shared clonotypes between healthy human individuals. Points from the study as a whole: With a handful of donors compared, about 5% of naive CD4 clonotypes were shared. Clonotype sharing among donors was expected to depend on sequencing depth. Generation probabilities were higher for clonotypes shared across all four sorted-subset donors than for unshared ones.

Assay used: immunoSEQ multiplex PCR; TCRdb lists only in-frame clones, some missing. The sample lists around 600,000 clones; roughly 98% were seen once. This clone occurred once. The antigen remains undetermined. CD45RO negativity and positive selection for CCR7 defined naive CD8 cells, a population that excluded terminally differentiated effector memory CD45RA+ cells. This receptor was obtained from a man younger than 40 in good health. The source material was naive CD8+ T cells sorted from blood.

The DNA for the CDR3 is TGCGCCAGCAGCCAAAGGACAGGGTTTCTTACGCGGTACTTC. It translates to CASSQRTGFLTRYF. This chain joins TRBV4-3 and TRBJ2-7; TRBD1 matches at 8 bases. The germline V gene encodes CDR1 LGHNA and CDR2 YSLEER. CDR3 length: 14 residues. V lost 2 bases to trimming and J lost 12 bases; unmatched junction nucleotides: 12.